One and the same sample provided the 27 T cell receptor beta chains below, sequenced in a study of siplizumab effects on memory and regulatory T cells. Data came from immunoSEQ multiplex PCR; TCRdb stores just in-frame clones and leaves some out. Among about 120,000 clones listed, just under 95% were seen once. The specimen sequenced was CD4+ T cells sorted from blood. The receptors were gathered from a human donor in good health.

This chain joins TRBV4-1 and TRBJ1-5; D might be TRBD1 (5 bases). The CDR3 runs 17 residues. Germline CDR1 reads MGHRA; CDR2 reads YSYEKL. V was clipped by 3 bases and J by 1 base, with 16 bases between them. CDR3 sequence reads: CASSHPGKRVSNQPQHF. CDR3 sequence (DNA): TGCGCCAGCAGCCACCCAGGGAAAAGGGTGAGCAATCAGCCCCAGCATTTT.

J is TRBJ2-1 and V is TRBV6-6, with TRBD2 matching 7 bases. The V and J ends lost 11 bases and 7 bases, in that order; junction bases with no gene match: 8. CDR1 and CDR2 (germline): MNHNY, SVGAGI (reference sequence). CDR3 length: 12 amino acids. In DNA, the CDR3 is TGTGCCGCCCGGGGAGGGACTAATGAGCAGTTCTTC. Its translation is CAARGGTNEQFF.

The rearrangement joins TRBV6-6 to TRBJ1-2; 7 bases are shared with TRBD1. Looked up from germline, CDR1 is MNHNY and CDR2 is SVGAGI (reference sequence). Germline trimming cut 5 bases from V and 7 bases from J; bases unmatched to any gene: 10. The CDR3 extends over 14 amino acids. The CDR3, as DNA: TGTGCCAGCAGTCCCAGGGGGGAGCTCTCTGGCTACACCTTC. This gives the protein CASSPRGELSGYTF.

The chain links TRBV19 to TRBJ2-4, with D tentatively TRBD1 or TRBD2 (6 bases each). The CDR3 is 15 residues long. V was cut by 7 bases and J by 8 bases, with 21 bases left in between. Germline V gene data show CDR1 as LNHDA and CDR2 as SQIVND (reference sequence). CDR3 region: CASTPPGRGGYIQYF. CDR3 DNA sequence: TGTGCCAGTACCCCCCCCGGCAGGGGAGGATACATTCAGTACTTC.

The CDR3: CASSLGAHLQETQYF. The CDR3 region has the DNA TGTGCCAGCAGCTTAGGGGCCCACTTACAAGAGACCCAGTACTTC. The rearrangement uses TRBV5-6 and TRBJ2-5; the D gene is possibly TRBD1 (5 bases). V gave up 2 bases and J gave up 2 bases, with 13 bases separating them. The length of the CDR3 is 15 residues. Germline CDR1 and CDR2: SGHDT and YYEEEE.

The J gene is TRBJ1-2, the V gene TRBV6-5; D remains unclear. Germline V gene data show CDR1 as MNHEY and CDR2 as SVGAGI. V was shortened by 0 bases and J by 2 bases, with 7 bases between the two germline ends. This CDR3 spans 14 amino acids. CDR3 bases: TGTGCCAGCAGTTACTCGTCGCCAAACTATGGCTACACCTTC. Translation gives CASSYSSPNYGYTF.

This sequence joins TRBV2 and TRBJ1-4; unclear D gene. Trimming cost V 3 bases and J 7 bases, with 3 bases left between them. Germline CDR1 is SNHLY and CDR2 is FYNNEI. The CDR3 has 11 amino acids. This CDR3 reads CASSEREKLFF. DNA of the CDR3: TGTGCCAGCAGTGAGCGTGAAAAACTGTTTTTT. Drawing the rest from reference TRBV2 and TRBJ1-4, the complete variable domain is EPEVTQTPSHQVTQMGQEVILRCVPISNHLYFYWYRQILGQKVEFLVSFYNNEISEKSEIFDDQFSVERPDGSNFTLKIRSTKLEDSAMYFCASSEREKLFFGSGTQLSVL.

The V call is TRBV9, the J call TRBJ1-1; TRBD1 matches 10 bases. Germline V gene data show CDR1 as SGDLS and CDR2 as YYNGEE. CDR3 length equals 14 residues. J lost 5 bases, V lost 2 bases, and 3 bases had no gene match. CDR3 loop: CASSVGQGGTEAFF. The CDR3 DNA reads TGTGCCAGCAGCGTCGGACAGGGGGGTACTGAAGCTTTCTTT.

This CDR3 is CASSRGTISQETQYF. The CDR3 nucleotides are TGCGCCAGCAGCCGTGGGACAATATCGCAAGAGACCCAGTACTTC. The chain is built from TRBV5-1 and TRBJ2-5, with D possibly being TRBD1 (6 bases). V was shortened by 4 bases and J by 2 bases, with 15 bases between the two germline ends. The CDR3 contains 15 residues. Germline-derived CDR1 and CDR2 are SGHRS and YFSETQ.

The gene calls are TRBV6-5 and TRBJ2-7; no definite D call. This CDR3 is built from 15 residues. Germline CDR1 reads MNHEY; CDR2 reads SVGAGI. The ends were cut back, 0 bases at V and 4 bases at J, with 13 bases in the middle. The CDR3 protein is CASSYSSPYQYEQYF. The CDR3 nucleotides read TGTGCCAGCAGTTACTCGTCCCCATACCAATACGAGCAGTACTTC.

The V gene is TRBV19, the J gene TRBJ2-7, with 12 bases aligning to TRBD2. This CDR3 contains 17 residues. The germline V gene encodes CDR1 LNHDA and CDR2 SQIVND (reference sequence). V dropped 7 bases and J dropped 0; count of bases not matched to a gene: 10. The CDR3 DNA reads TGTGCCAGTAAACCGGGACTAGCGGGCCCTAGCTCCTACGAGCAGTACTTC. The encoded protein is CASKPGLAGPSSYEQYF.

CDR3 nucleotide sequence: TGTGCCAGCAGCTCGGCACAGGGGGCGGGAAACATTCAGTACTTC. As protein: CASSSAQGAGNIQYF. The chain employs TRBV7-2 and TRBJ2-4; 9 nucleotides match TRBD1. V was pared by 4 bases and J by 6 bases, with 7 bases of the junction left unmatched. The germline V gene encodes CDR1 SGHTA and CDR2 FQGNSA. The CDR3 extends over 15 amino acids.

This chain links TRBV5-6 with TRBJ1-5; a weak D match, TRBD1 (6 bases). The CDR3 extends over 16 amino acids. CDR1 and CDR2 (germline): SGHDT, YYEEEE. Trimming pared 2 bases from V and 3 bases from J, leaving 15 bases between. The chain's CDR3 is CASSLRGAAPNQPQHF. The CDR3 DNA reads as TGTGCCAGCAGCTTAAGGGGGGCAGCCCCCAATCAGCCCCAGCATTTT.

The rearrangement uses TRBV9 and TRBJ2-2; 7 nucleotides match TRBD1. V lost 0 bases to trimming and J lost 6 bases; unmatched junction nucleotides: 11. The germline gives CDR1 SGDLS, CDR2 YYNGEE. This CDR3 contains 17 residues. The CDR3, as DNA: TGTGCCAGCAGCGTAGCACGGAACAGGGGAAAAGCCGGGGAGCTGTTTTTT. Translated, it gives CASSVARNRGKAGELFF.

V usage is TRBV12-5 and J usage is TRBJ2-5; 7 nucleotides align to TRBD1. V lost 2 bases and J lost 5; bases outside the gene matches: 11. Looked up from germline, CDR1 is LGHNT and CDR2 is FRNRAP. The CDR3 covers 16 residues. CDR3 in DNA: TGTGCTAGTGGTTTGCCCCGAAAGGGGGCGAGGGAGACCCAGTACTTC. It codes for CASGLPRKGARETQYF.

This clone occurred a few times. The J gene is TRBJ1-1, the V gene TRBV4-2; no reliable D call. The CDR3 loop spans 12 amino acids. CDR1 LGHNA and CDR2 YNFKEQ come from the germline V gene. The ends were cut back, 5 bases at V and 5 bases at J, with 9 bases in the middle. This CDR3 reads CASSTVGTEAFF. Written as DNA, the CDR3 is TGTGCCAGCAGCACGGTAGGGACTGAAGCTTTCTTT.

The rearrangement links TRBV7-9 to TRBJ1-1; TRBD1 might be the D (5 bases). CDR3 length: 14 amino acids. Germline CDR1 and CDR2: SEHNR and FQNEAQ (reference sequence). V was pared by 0 bases and J by 1 base, with 6 bases between. DNA for the CDR3: TGTGCCAGCAGCTTAGCCGGACAGAACACTGAAGCTTTCTTT. It is translated as CASSLAGQNTEAFF.

The chain employs TRBV5-5 and TRBJ2-7, with D possibly TRBD2 on 6 matching bases. Trimming cost V 4 bases and J 3 bases, with 32 bases left between them. The CDR3 consists of 20 residues. Germline V gene lookup returns CDR1 SGHKS and CDR2 YYEKEE (reference sequence). The CDR3 reads CASSPWRGSAQSTSIYEQYF. CDR3 DNA sequence: TGTGCCAGCAGCCCATGGAGGGGCAGCGCCCAAAGCACTTCGATCTACGAGCAGTACTTC.

V usage is TRBV15 and J usage is TRBJ1-2; possible D gene TRBD1, 5 bases. Per the germline V gene, CDR1 is LNHNV and CDR2 is YYDKDF (reference sequence). The CDR3 covers 17 residues. Trimming pared 0 bases from V and 0 bases from J, leaving 14 bases between. The CDR3 DNA follows: TGTGCCACCAGCAGAGATAGTGGTACAGGAGCTAACTATGGCTACACCTTC. Translation: CATSRDSGTGANYGYTF.

The chain couples TRBV9 to TRBJ2-1; 8 bases map to TRBD2. This CDR3 is built from 14 residues. In germline, CDR1 is SGDLS, CDR2 YYNGEE. The V and J ends lost 3 bases and 9 bases, in that order; junction bases with no gene match: 8. CDR3 nucleotide sequence: TGTGCCAGCAGCGAAAGCGGGAGCGGCGCTGAGCAGTTCTTC. Its protein product is CASSESGSGAEQFF. Complete variable domain (other parts from reference TRBV9 and TRBJ2-1): DSGVTQTPKHLITATGQRVTLRCSPRSGDLSVYWYQQSLDQGLQFLIQYYNGEERAKGNILERFSAQQFPDLHSELNLSSLELGDSALYFCASSESGSGAEQFFGPGTRLTVL.

The chain combines TRBV6-1 with TRBJ1-1; D unresolved. Trimming removed 2 bases at V and 11 bases at J, with 9 bases between. This CDR3 comprises 11 residues. Per germline, CDR1 MNHNS and CDR2 SASEGT. CDR3 protein: CASSERSRAFF. The CDR3 bases are TGTGCCAGCAGTGAAAGATCCAGGGCTTTCTTT.

V is TRBV6-5 and J is TRBJ2-7; D possibly matches TRBD1 or TRBD2 (6 bases each). Trimming removed 6 bases from V and 5 bases from J, with 8 bases in between. CDR3 length: 11 amino acids. CDR1 MNHEY and CDR2 SVGAGI come from the germline V gene. Here the CDR3 reads CASRGGNEQYF. The CDR3 DNA is TGTGCCAGCAGAGGGGGGAACGAGCAGTACTTC.

The CDR3 DNA reads TGTGCCACCGCCCAGGAGAACACTGAAGCTTTCTTT. Translating gives CATAQENTEAFF. The chain recombines TRBV15 with TRBJ1-1; D remains unclear. The CDR3 sequence is 12 residues long. The germline V gene has CDR1 LNHNV and CDR2 YYDKDF (reference sequence). V was trimmed by 8 bases and J by 1 base, leaving 8 bases between them.

This rearrangement joins TRBV7-3 to TRBJ2-5, with D perhaps matching TRBD2 (6 bases). V shed 5 bases and J shed 2 bases, with 9 bases lying between them. The CDR3 covers 13 residues. CDR1 and CDR2 from the germline V gene are SGHTA and FQGTGA. DNA of the CDR3: TGTGCCAGCAGCCGCGGGGTTCAAGAGACCCAGTACTTC. As protein: CASSRGVQETQYF.

The rearrangement joins TRBV5-1 to TRBJ2-7; D is uncertain. Germline CDR1 and CDR2: SGHRS and YFSETQ. The germline V and J ends were trimmed by 2 bases and 0 bases, with 12 bases remaining between them. There are 15 residues in the CDR3. The CDR3 reads CASSLRQDLSYEQYF. CDR3 DNA: TGCGCCAGCAGCTTAAGGCAGGACCTCTCCTACGAGCAGTACTTC.

The chain couples TRBV29-1 to TRBJ2-2, with D tentatively TRBD1 or TRBD2 (5 bases each). Deletions cut 5 bases from V and 7 bases from J, with 23 bases between. Germline loops: CDR1 SQVTM, CDR2 ANQGSEA. The CDR3 loop spans 16 amino acids. The CDR3 region is CSVRRGGSGNVGELFF. DNA for the CDR3: TGCAGCGTTCGAAGGGGCGGGTCTGGTAACGTCGGGGAGCTGTTTTTT.

The chain is built from TRBV7-8 and TRBJ2-2; 8 bases agree with TRBD1. Germline V gene sequence: CDR1 SGHVS, CDR2 FQNEAQ. There are 15 residues in the CDR3. The V and J ends lost 5 bases and 5 bases, in that order; junction bases with no gene match: 7. The CDR3 DNA is TGTGCCAGCAGCGCGAGACGACAGGGGACCGGGGAGCTGTTTTTT. Protein sequence: CASSARRQGTGELFF.